This T cell receptor beta chain is from a study of T cells after yellow fever vaccination. Turning to the study itself: SMART-Seq v4 Ultra Low Input prepared the low-cell-number fractions. Study observations and caveats: Once the booster was given, most primary-vaccination clones reappeared, at just over 95% for CD4 and approximately 88% for CD8. A small proportion of clonotypes was detected in both the CD4 and CD8 compartments.

This clonotype was counted many times. What it binds is not known. UMIs were added to TCR cDNA along with a universal primer site when it was made by 5'RACE template switching. Each CDR3 protein gets one entry after TCRdb re-called the 5' RACE reads with MiXCR. The sample holds fewer than 85,000 distinct CDR3 sequences, roughly 8% seen once. With 6 bases removed from V and 0 bases from J, the gap between germline ends came to 10 bases. The CDR3 runs 14 residues. Germline CDR1 and CDR2: ENHRY and SYGVKD. The starting material was CD8+ T cells sorted from PBMCs, obtained on the day of the yellow fever booster vaccination. This chain joins TRBV10-3 and TRBJ2-3, with a weak D call TRBD2 (6 bases). The TCR was taken from a young man who received the YFV17D yellow fever vaccine. CDR3 region: CAIRRDSSTDTQYF. As DNA, the CDR3 is TGTGCCATCAGGAGGGACTCAAGCACAGATACGCAGTATTTT.